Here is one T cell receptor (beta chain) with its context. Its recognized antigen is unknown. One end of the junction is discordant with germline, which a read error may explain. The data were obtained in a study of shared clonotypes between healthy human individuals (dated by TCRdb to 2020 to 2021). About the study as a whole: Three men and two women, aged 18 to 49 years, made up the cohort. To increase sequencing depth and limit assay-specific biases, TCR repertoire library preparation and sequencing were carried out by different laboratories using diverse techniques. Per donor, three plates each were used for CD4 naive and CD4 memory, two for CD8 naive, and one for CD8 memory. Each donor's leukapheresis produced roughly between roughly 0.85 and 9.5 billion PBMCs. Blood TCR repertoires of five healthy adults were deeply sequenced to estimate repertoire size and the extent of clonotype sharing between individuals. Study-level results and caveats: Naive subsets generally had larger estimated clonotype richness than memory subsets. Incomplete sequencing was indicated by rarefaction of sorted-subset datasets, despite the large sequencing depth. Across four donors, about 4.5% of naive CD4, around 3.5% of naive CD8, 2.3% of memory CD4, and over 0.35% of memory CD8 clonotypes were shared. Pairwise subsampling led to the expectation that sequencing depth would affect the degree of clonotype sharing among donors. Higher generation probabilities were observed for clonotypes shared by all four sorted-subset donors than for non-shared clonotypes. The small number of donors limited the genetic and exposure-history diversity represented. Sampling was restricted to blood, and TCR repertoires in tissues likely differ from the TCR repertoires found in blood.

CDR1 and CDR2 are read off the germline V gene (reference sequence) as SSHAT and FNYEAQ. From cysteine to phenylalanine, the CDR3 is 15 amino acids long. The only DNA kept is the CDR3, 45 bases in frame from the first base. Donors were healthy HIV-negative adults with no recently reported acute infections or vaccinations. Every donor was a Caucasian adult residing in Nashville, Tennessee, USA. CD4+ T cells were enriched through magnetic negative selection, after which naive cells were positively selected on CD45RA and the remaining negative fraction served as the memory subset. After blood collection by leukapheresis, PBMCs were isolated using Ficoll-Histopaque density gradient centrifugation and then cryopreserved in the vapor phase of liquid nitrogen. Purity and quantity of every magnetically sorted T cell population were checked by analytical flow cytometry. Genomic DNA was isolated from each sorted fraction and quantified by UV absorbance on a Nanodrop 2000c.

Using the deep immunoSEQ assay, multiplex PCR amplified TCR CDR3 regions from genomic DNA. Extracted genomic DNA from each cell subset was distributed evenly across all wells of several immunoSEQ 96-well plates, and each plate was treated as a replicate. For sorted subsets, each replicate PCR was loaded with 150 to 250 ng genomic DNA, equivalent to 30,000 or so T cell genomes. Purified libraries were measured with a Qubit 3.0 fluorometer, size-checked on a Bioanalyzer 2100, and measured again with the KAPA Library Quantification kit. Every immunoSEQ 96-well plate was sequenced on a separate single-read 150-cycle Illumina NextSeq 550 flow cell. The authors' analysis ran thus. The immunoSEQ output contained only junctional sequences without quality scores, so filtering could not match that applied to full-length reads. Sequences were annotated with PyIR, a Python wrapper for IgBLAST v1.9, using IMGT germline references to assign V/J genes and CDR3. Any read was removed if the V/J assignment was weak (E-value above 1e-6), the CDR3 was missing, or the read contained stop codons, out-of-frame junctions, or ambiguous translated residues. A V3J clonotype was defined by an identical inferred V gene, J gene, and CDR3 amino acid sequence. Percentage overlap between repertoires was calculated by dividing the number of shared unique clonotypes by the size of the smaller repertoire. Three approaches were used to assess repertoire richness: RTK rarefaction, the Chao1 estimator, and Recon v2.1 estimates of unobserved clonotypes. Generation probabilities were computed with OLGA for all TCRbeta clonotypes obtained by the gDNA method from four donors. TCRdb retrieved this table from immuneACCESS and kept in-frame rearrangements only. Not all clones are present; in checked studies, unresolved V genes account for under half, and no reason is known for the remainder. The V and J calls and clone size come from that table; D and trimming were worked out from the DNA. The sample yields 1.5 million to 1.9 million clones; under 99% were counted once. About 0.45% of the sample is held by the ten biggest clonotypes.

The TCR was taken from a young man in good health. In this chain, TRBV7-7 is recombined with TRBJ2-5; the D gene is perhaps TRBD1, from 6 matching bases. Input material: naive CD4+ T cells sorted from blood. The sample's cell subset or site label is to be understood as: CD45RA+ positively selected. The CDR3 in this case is CASSHLGGVQETQYF. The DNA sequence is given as TGTGCTAGCAGCCACTTAGGGGGTGTCCAAGAGACCCAGTACTTC.